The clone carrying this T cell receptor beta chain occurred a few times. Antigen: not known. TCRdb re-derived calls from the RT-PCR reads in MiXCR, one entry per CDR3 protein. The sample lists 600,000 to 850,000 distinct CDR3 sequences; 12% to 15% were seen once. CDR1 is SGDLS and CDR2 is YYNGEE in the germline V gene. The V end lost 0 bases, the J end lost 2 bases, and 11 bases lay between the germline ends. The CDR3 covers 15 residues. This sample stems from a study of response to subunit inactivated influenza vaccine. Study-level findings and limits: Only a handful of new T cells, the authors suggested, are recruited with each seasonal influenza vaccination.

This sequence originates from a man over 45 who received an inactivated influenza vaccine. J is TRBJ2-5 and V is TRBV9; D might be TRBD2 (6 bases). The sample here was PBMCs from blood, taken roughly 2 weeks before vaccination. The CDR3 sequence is CASSVGVAEQETQYF. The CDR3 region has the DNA TGTGCCAGCAGCGTAGGGGTAGCGGAACAAGAGACCCAGTACTTC.